A selection of T cell receptor beta chains follows, all from one sample in a study of tumor-infiltrating lymphocytes in primary liver carcinoma. TCRdb called the multiplex PCR reads again in MiXCR, with one record for every CDR3 protein. Of over 100,000 distinct CDR3 sequences in the sample, about two thirds were seen once. Sequenced: tumor-adjacent normal liver tissue. Receptor source: a woman aged 55 to 70 with primary liver carcinoma and hepatitis B virus infection. Each CDR3 is given with its conserved first and last residue. The D gene is left open where the match is weak. The listing skips clone size in some rows; elsewhere it reads once, few, many or a size class.

NA	TRBV28	NA	TRBJ1-2	TGTGCCAGCACTCGAGGATCTCCAGGCTATGGCTACACTTTC	CASTRGSPGYGYTF
NA	TRBV28	NA	TRBJ2-5	TGTGCCAGCAGTTTAGGGGTGCTTTCGATAGCAGAGACCCAGTACTTC	CASSLGVLSIAETQYF
NA	TRBV29-1	NA	TRBJ2-2	NA	CSVAGGIGELLF
NA	TRBV11-2	NA	TRBJ1-4	TGTGTCAGCAGCTCGCGAGGGGGAGGTAATGAAAAACTGTTCTTT	CVSSSRGGGNEKLFF
NA	TRBV11-2	NA	TRBJ1-2	TGTGCCAGTAGCACGACCCATGACTATGGCTACACCTTC	CASSTTHDYGYTF
many	TRBV7-9	NA	TRBJ2-2	TGTGCCAGCAGCTTAGCGCAGGGCACCGGGGAGCTGTTTTTT	CASSLAQGTGELFF
NA	TRBV5-1	NA	TRBJ2-6	TGCGCCAGCAGTCGGGCCCAGCCCCCACCTGGGGCCAACGTCCTGACTTTC	CASSRAQPPPGANVLTF
once	TRBV6-1	NA	TRBJ2-3	TGTCCCAGCAACCTCGACAGGATAGATACGCAGTATTTT	CPSNLDRIDTQYF
NA	TRBV10-2	NA	TRBJ2-5	TGTGCCAGCAGTGAGGAACTAGTGGGAGTGCGAAAGACCCAGTACTTC	CASSEELVGVRKTQYF
NA	TRBV11-3	TRBD2	TRBJ2-1	TGTGCCAGCAGCGTCGAACAGGGGGGGCTAGCGGGAGGATTCAATGAGCAGTTCTTC	CASSVEQGGLAGGFNEQFF
NA	TRBV12-3/TRBV12-4	NA	TRBJ2-1	TGTGCCAGCAGTTTCTTTGAGTCCCGGAGGTTCTTC	CASSFFESRRFF
many	TRBV5-1	NA	TRBJ2-6	TGCGCCAGCAGCCCGAGGGGCTCTGGGGCCAACGTCCTGACTTTC	CASSPRGSGANVLTF
NA	TRBV4-1	NA	TRBJ2-3	TGCGCCAGTAGCCAAGACGGACATCGGGCCACAGATACGCAGTATTTC	CASSQDGHRATDTQYF
NA	TRBV11-2	TRBD2	TRBJ2-5	TGTGCCAGCAGCACCTTTGAGGTGGGAGGGCCTTGGGAGACCCAGTATTTC	CASSTFEVGGPWETQYF
NA	TRBV4-2	NA	TRBJ1-4	TGTGCCAGCAGCCTTTTGAGGGATAGGGAAAAACTGTTTTTT	CASSLLRDREKLFF
many	TRBV11-3	NA	TRBJ2-7	TGCGTCAGCAGCTCGGCCGGGAGCTCCTACGAGCAGTACTTC	CVSSSAGSSYEQYF
NA	TRBV6-2/TRBV6-3	NA	TRBJ2-3	TGTGTCAGCAGTTACGCCGACGGTCCAGATACGCAGTATTTT	CVSSYADGPDTQYF
few	TRBV11-2	TRBD2	TRBJ2-3	TGTGCCAGCGACTCAGGACTAGCAGGGACAGATACGCAGTATTTT	CASDSGLAGTDTQYF
few	TRBV29-1	NA	TRBJ1-2	TGCAGAGTTGGGGGGGGACAAAAGGACTATGGTTACACCTTC	CRVGGGQKDYGYTF
NA	TRBV6-1	NA	TRBJ2-1	TGTGCCAGCAAGAGCAGGGTGACCTACCATAAGCAGTTCTTC	CASKSRVTYHKQFF
NA	TRBV5-1	NA	TRBJ2-7	TGCGCCAGCAGCCTCTATTATAGCAGCCGATTTTACGAGCAGTACTTC	CASSLYYSSRFYEQYF
NA	TRBV20-1	TRBD2	TRBJ2-7	TGCAGTGCTAGAGGGGGAGCGGGAGCCACCTACGAGCAGTACTTC	CSARGGAGATYEQYF
many	TRBV29-1	TRBD1	TRBJ2-4	TGCAGCGTGCGGACAGGGTCATACATTCAGTACTTC	CSVRTGSYIQYF
once	TRBV28	NA	TRBJ2-2	TGTGACAGCAGTAAACCTAACGGACAGTCCACTGGGGAGCTGTTTTTT	CDSSKPNGQSTGELFF
NA	TRBV13	NA	TRBJ2-7	TGTGCCAGCAGCTTAGGGCCTTACGATCAGTACTTC	CASSLGPYDQYF
once	TRBV11-2	NA	TRBJ2-2	TGTGCCAGCAACTTGGGCGGGATGGACACCGGGGAGCCGTTTTTT	CASNLGGMDTGEPFF
NA	TRBV11-3	TRBD2	TRBJ2-4	TGTGCCAGTAGCTTAGACGGGAGGGCCCCGTGCTTC	CASSLDGRAPCF
NA	TRBV20-1	TRBD1	TRBJ2-5	TGCAGTGCTAGCCCTCTTGGACAGGGGGCTAGGGAGACCCAGTACTTC	CSASPLGQGARETQYF
many	TRBV4-2	TRBD2	TRBJ2-3	TGTGCCAGCTTAGGGCTCAGGGTAGCGGGAGGAAAAGATACGCAGTATTTT	CASLGLRVAGGKDTQYF
NA	TRBV5-5	TRBD2	TRBJ2-4	TGTGCCAGCAACTTAGCCGGGACTAGCGGCCTTGAGGACACTCAGTACTTC	CASNLAGTSGLEDTQYF
NA	TRBV28	TRBD2	TRBJ2-4	TGTGCCAGCAGTCCCCCCTGGGGGAGGGCCGGGGCCAAAAACATTGAGCACTTC	CASSPPWGRAGAKNIEHF
NA	TRBV7-9	NA	TRBJ2-1	TGTGCCAGCGGCTTATCGGCGGGGACGAATGAGCAGTTCTTC	CASGLSAGTNEQFF
NA	TRBV4-2	TRBD2	TRBJ2-2	TGTGCCAGCAGCCCAGGATCAGCGGGAGGGCCAGGGACCGGGGAGCTGTTTTTT	CASSPGSAGGPGTGELFF
NA	TRBV11-2	TRBD1	TRBJ1-6	TGTACCCGCAGCTACAGGGACAGGGGATGGTCACCCCTCCACTTT	CTRSYRDRGWSPLHF
NA	TRBV28	NA	TRBJ2-7	TGTGCCAGCAGTCCCCGCGGGGGCGTGCAAACCTACGAGCAGTACTTC	CASSPRGGVQTYEQYF
NA	TRBV29-1	NA	TRBJ2-3	TGCAGCGTTCGTGGGAGACGATGGGATATGCAGTATTTT	CSVRGRRWDMQYF
NA	TRBV6-1	NA	TRBJ2-3	TGTACCAGCAGTGAAACACTGGATACGCAGTATTTT	CTSSETLDTQYF
NA	TRBV6-1	TRBD1	TRBJ1-5	TGTACCACTCGAAGGACAGGCGAGGGCAATCAGCCCCAGCATTTT	CTTRRTGEGNQPQHF
NA	TRBV4-1	NA	TRBJ2-7	TGCGCCAGCAGCCAAGCGGGGGCAGAGAAAACCTACGAGCAGTACTTC	CASSQAGAEKTYEQYF
NA	TRBV6-1	NA	TRBJ2-1	TGTGCCAGGATTAACGGACTATGCCACAATGAGCAGTTCTTC	CARINGLCHNEQFF
NA	TRBV6-2/TRBV6-3	NA	TRBJ1-5	TGTGCCAGCGGGATATCTTCCAATGGAAGGGATCAGCCCCAGCATTTT	CASGISSNGRDQPQHF
few	TRBV25-1	NA	TRBJ1-3	TGTGCCAGCAGTGAAGCATCAGTCTCTGGAAACACCATATATTTT	CASSEASVSGNTIYF
NA	TRBV28	NA	TRBJ1-1	TGTGCCAGCAGTCCCCGGGTGGGGACTGAAGCTTTCTTT	CASSPRVGTEAFF
NA	TRBV6-1	NA	TRBJ1-1	TGTGCCAGCAGCAGAAAGACAGAAAGAATGGATACTGAAGCTTTCTTT	CASSRKTERMDTEAFF
NA	TRBV11-2	TRBD1	TRBJ2-2	TGTGCCAGCAGCTTGGGACAGGGATACATCGGGGAGCGATTTTTT	CASSLGQGYIGERFF
NA	TRBV11-2	TRBD2	TRBJ2-7	TGTGCCAGTAGCTGCAACCAGCCGGGACTAGCTGGCGGGGAGCAGTACTTC	CASSCNQPGLAGGEQYF
many	TRBV12-3/TRBV12-4	NA	TRBJ2-1	TGTGCCAGCAGTTTCCGGGGAGGTGTAAATTACAATGAGCAGTTCTTC	CASSFRGGVNYNEQFF
NA	TRBV5-5	TRBD2	TRBJ2-1	TGTGCCAACAGCTTGGGACTAGCTTACAATGAGCAGCTCTTC	CANSLGLAYNEQLF
many	TRBV5-1	NA	TRBJ1-1	TGCGCCAGCAGCTTGGTACTTTCGGCGGAGGGTAACACTGAAGCTTTCTTT	CASSLVLSAEGNTEAFF
few	TRBV5-1	NA	TRBJ2-2	TGCGCCAGCTGCTTGGACGTACGCACCGGGGAGCTGTTTTTT	CASCLDVRTGELFF
NA	TRBV24-1	TRBD1	TRBJ1-2	TGTGCCACCAGTGATTCTTCTCCCAGGGGGCAGTTTGGCTACACCTTC	CATSDSSPRGQFGYTF
NA	TRBV12-5	NA	TRBJ2-5	TGTGCTAGTGGTTTGGTAGAAGGGAACCAGTACTTC	CASGLVEGNQYF